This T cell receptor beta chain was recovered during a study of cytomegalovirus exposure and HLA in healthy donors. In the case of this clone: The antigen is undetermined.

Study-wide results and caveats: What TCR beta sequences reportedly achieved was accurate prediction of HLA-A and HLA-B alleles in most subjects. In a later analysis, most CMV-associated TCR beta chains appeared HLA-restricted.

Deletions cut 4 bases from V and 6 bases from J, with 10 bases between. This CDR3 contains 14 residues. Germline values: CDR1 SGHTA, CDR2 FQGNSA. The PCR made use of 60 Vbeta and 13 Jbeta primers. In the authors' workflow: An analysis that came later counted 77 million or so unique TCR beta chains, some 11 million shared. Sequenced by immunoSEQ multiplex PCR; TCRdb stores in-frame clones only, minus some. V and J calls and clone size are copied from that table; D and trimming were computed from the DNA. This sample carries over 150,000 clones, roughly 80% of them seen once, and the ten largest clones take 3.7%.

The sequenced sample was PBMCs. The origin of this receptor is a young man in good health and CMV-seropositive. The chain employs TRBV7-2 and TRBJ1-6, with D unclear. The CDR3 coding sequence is TGTGCCAGCAGCTCGGCAGGTGGTAATTCACCCCTCCACTTT. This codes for CASSSAGGNSPLHF. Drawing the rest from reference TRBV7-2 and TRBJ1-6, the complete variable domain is GAGVSQSPSNKVTEKGKDVELRCDPISGHTALYWYRQSLGQGLEFLIYFQGNSAPDKSGLPSDRFSAERTGGSVSTLTIQRTQQEDSAVYLCASSSAGGNSPLHFGNGTRLTVT.